The T cell receptor (beta chain) described here comes from a study of cytomegalovirus exposure and HLA in healthy donors. The CDR3 has 11 amino acids. Germline V gene sequence: CDR1 GTSNPN, CDR2 SVGIG (reference sequence). The V and J ends lost 2 bases and 10 bases respectively, with 11 bases between them. Donors came from a validation cohort of some 130 subjects, distinct from the first 666-subject cohort. Concerning this clone: Antigen specificity is unknown.

Data came from immunoSEQ multiplex PCR; TCRdb stores just in-frame clones and leaves some out. The sample has about 180,000 clones, approximately 86% seen once; the top ten hold 2% to 3%. The study, taken as a whole, reports: According to a subsequent analysis, TCR clusters from the first cohort were inclined to appear together in the roughly 110 validation repertoires. The study recorded over 150 TCR beta chains that were cytomegalovirus-associated. It was reportedly the case that the classifier diagnosed cytomegalovirus status with high specificity and sensitivity.

Source material: PBMCs. V usage is TRBV30 and J usage is TRBJ1-1; D possibly corresponds to TRBD1 (6 bases). The sequence came from a man in his late teens or twenties in good health and CMV-seropositive. CDR3 loop: CAWSTGPTAFF. CDR3 DNA sequence: TGTGCCTGGAGTACAGGGCCGACAGCTTTCTTT.